The subject of this entry is one T cell receptor (beta chain). Its antigen is unknown. The data are from a study of T-cell reconstitution after alpha-beta-depleted transplantation in children. Deletions cut 5 bases from V and 5 bases from J, with 16 bases between. The CDR3 sequence is 14 residues long. Germline loops: CDR1 DFQATT, CDR2 SNEGSKA (reference sequence). General observations from the study: After transplant, at about two months, alpha-beta T cells were reportedly derived from several hundred expanded graft clones.

Library preparation (for TCRbeta) was performed with unique molecular identifiers. TCRdb fed the PCR reads into MiXCR, producing one record per CDR3 protein. The repertoire holds fewer than 700,000 distinct CDR3 sequences, 10% to 15% seen once, with 2% to 2.5% in the top ten. The clonotype was recovered from a male patient under 18 who had a stem cell transplant for acute myeloid leukemia, so the T cells may come from the graft donor. The chain is built from TRBV20-1 and TRBJ2-1; either TRBD1 or TRBD2 may supply D (5 bases each). The sample in question was PBMCs, mostly from graft donor cells, obtained 360 days after TCRalphabeta/CD19-depleted stem cell transplant. CDR3 nucleotide sequence: TGCAGTGCTCCCCAGGGTAGCGCCGACAATGAGCAGTTCTTC. Translation gives CSAPQGSADNEQFF.